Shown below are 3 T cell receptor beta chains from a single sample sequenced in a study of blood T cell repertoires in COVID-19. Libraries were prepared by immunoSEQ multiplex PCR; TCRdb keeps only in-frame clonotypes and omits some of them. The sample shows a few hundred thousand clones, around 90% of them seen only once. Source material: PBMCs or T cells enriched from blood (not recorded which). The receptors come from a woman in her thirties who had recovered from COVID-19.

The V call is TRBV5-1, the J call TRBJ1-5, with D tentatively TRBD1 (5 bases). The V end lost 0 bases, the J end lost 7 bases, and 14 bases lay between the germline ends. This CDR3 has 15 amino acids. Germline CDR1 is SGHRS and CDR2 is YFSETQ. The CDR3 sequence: CASSLGSGSQQPQHF. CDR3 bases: TGCGCCAGCAGCTTGGGTTCAGGGTCTCAGCAGCCCCAGCATTTT.

DNA for the CDR3: TGTGCCACCAGCCCGACAGGGGCTAATGAAAAACTGTTTTTT. This gives the protein CATSPTGANEKLFF. The J gene is TRBJ1-4, the V gene TRBV15; 8 bases are a match to TRBD1. Germline CDR1 reads LNHNV; CDR2 reads YYDKDF (reference sequence). With V trimmed by 5 bases and J by 3 bases, 2 bases remained unmatched. This CDR3 contains 14 residues. Supplemented by reference TRBV15 and TRBJ1-4, the full variable domain reads DAMVIQNPRYQVTQFGKPVTLSCSQTLNHNVMYWYQQKSSQAPKLLFHYYDKDFNNEADTPDNFQSRRPNTSFCFLDIRSPGLGDTAMYLCATSPTGANEKLFFGSGTQLSVL.

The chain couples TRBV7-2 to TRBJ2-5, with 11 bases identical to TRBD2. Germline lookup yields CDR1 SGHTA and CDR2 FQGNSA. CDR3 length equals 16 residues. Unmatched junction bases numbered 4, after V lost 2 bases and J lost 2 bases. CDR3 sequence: CASSLPLAGGQETQYF. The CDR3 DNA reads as TGTGCCAGCAGCTTACCCTTAGCGGGGGGGCAAGAGACCCAGTACTTC.